This T cell receptor (beta chain) was observed in a study of human T cells and chemical hapten exposure. Turning to the study itself: TCR yields per sample varied mostly from small pooled library volume differences. The study's findings and limits: TCRs above 1 in 1000 frequency did not change with DPC sensitization.

What the library attached to individual cDNA molecules were unique molecular identifiers. TCRdb called the 5' RACE reads again in MiXCR, with one record for every CDR3 protein. The sample records about 140,000 distinct CDR3 sequences, around 4% being singletons. This CDR3 is 10 amino acids long. Germline V gene data show CDR1 as SQVTM and CDR2 as ANQGSEA. The V and J ends lost 7 bases and 3 bases respectively, with 6 bases between them. The sample holds a few counts of this clonotype. Its antigen is unidentified. A much more abundant neighbour one base away suggests this may be a read error. Researchers extracted total RNA from unfractionated whole blood.

The TCR sequence derives from a female donor in good health. The J gene is TRBJ1-1, the V gene TRBV29-1; no firm D call. The CDR3 nucleotides are TGCAGCGGTCGGGACACTGAAGCTTTCTTT. It encodes CSGRDTEAFF.